This TCR beta chain was found in a study of blood T cell repertoires in COVID-19. Study-wide background: Donors in the United States, Italy and Spain gave samples during acute or convalescent COVID-19. T cells, B-cell-depleted T cells, or PBMCs provided the cDNA or gDNA that served as material.

In the authors' methods: Reference gene primer amplification gave nucleated cell count estimates. Profiled with immunoSEQ multiplex PCR; TCRdb holds only in-frame clones, not every one. V, J and clone size are taken as reported in that table, and D and trimming were inferred from the DNA itself. The table shows about 330,000 clones, with more than 75% occurring only once. V dropped 4 bases and J dropped 5; count of bases not matched to a gene: 6. The CDR3 covers 15 residues. Germline V gene data show CDR1 as SGDLS and CDR2 as YYNGEE. The chain carries TRBV9 and TRBJ2-2; 9 bases map to TRBD1. The TCR sequence derives from a woman aged 45-65 years with active or convalescent COVID-19. Sequencing used peripheral blood. CDR3 sequence: CASSWGQGRTGELFF. CDR3 coding DNA: TGTGCCAGCAGCTGGGGACAGGGAAGGACCGGGGAGCTGTTTTTT.